This TCR beta chain comes out of a study of cytomegalovirus exposure and HLA in healthy donors. Study results and limitations: Researchers reported from a later analysis that most CMV-associated TCR beta chains appeared HLA-restricted. Most TCR beta V segments were productive about 87% or about 30% of the time in an earlier analysis. Cytomegalovirus-associated status was assigned to 164 TCR beta chains. A missense DCLRE1C variant was associated with V- and J-gene trimming of TCR beta chains in a later analysis, and an independent cohort replicated the association.

This CDR3 is 12 amino acids long. The V gene's germline CDR1 is LNHDA and CDR2 SQIVND (reference sequence). Trimming cost V 9 bases and J 6 bases; bases outside gene matches: 4. PCR employed 60 Vbeta and 13 Jbeta primers. The table came from immunoSEQ multiplex PCR; TCRdb's copy has only in-frame clones and leaves some out. The sample data list 200,000 or so clones. A note on this clone: Its antigen is as yet unknown.

The chain combines TRBV19 with TRBJ2-1; 8 positions agree with TRBD2. The specimen sequenced was PBMCs. The source is a boy under 18 in good health and CMV-seronegative. The CDR3 here is CASGGAANEQFF. The CDR3 region has the DNA TGTGCCAGCGGGGGGGCAGCCAATGAGCAGTTCTTC.